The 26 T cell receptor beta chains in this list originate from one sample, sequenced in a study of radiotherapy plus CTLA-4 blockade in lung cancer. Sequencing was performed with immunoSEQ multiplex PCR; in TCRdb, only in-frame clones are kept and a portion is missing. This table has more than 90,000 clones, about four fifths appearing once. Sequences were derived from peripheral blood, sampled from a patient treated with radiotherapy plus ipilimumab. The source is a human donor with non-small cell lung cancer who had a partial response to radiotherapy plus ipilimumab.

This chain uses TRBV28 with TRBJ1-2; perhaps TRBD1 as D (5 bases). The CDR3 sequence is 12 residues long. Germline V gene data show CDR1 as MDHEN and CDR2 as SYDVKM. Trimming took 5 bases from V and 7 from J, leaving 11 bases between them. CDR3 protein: CASSLRASGYTF. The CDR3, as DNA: TGTGCCAGCAGTCTCAGGGCTTCTGGCTACACCTTC.

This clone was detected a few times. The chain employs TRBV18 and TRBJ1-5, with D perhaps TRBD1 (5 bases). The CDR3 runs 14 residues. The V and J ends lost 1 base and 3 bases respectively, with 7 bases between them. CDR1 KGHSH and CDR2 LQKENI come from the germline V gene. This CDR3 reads CASSPRGDNQPQHF. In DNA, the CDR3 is TGTGCCAGCTCACCACGGGGCGACAATCAGCCCCAGCATTTT. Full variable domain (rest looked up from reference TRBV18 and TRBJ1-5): NAGVMQNPRHLVRRRGQEARLRCSPMKGHSHVYWYRQLPEEGLKFMVYLQKENIIDESGMPKERFSAEFPKEGPSILRIQQVVRGDSAAYFCASSPRGDNQPQHFGDGTRLSIL.

For the CDR3, the DNA is TGCGCCAGCAGCATCGACGGACAGGGGGGGGGTGAAAAACTGTTTTTT. Amino acids: CASSIDGQGGGEKLFF. The chain links TRBV5-1 to TRBJ1-4; 10 bases fit TRBD1. This CDR3 region has 16 residues. The V gene's germline CDR1 is SGHRS and CDR2 YFSETQ. Losses at the gene ends were 4 bases for V and 7 bases for J; bases not matched to a gene: 10. The variable domain in full, completed from reference TRBV5-1 and TRBJ1-4, reads KAGVTQTPRYLIKTRGQQVTLSCSPISGHRSVSWYQQTPGQGLQFLFEYFSETQRNKGNFPGRFSGRQFSNSRSEMNVSTLELGDSALYLCASSIDGQGGGEKLFFGSGTQLSVL.

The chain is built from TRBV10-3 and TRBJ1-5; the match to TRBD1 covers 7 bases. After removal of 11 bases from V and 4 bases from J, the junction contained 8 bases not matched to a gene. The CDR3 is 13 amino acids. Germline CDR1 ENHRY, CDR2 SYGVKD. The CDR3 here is CAVRTGENQPQHF. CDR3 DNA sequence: TGTGCCGTTCGGACAGGAGAAAATCAGCCCCAGCATTTT.

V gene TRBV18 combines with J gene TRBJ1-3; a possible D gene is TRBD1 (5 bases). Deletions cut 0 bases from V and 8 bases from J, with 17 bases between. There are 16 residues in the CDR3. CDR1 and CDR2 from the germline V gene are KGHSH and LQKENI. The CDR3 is CASSPPGSLSRDTIYF. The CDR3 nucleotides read TGTGCCAGCTCACCACCCGGATCCCTTAGCAGGGACACCATATATTTT.

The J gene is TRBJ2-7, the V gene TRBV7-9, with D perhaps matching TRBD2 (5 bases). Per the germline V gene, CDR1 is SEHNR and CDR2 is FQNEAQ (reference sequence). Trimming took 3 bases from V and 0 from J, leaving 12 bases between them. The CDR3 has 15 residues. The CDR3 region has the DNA TGTGCCAGCAGCTTTAGCGCCACGTACTCCTACGAGCAGTACTTC. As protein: CASSFSATYSYEQYF.

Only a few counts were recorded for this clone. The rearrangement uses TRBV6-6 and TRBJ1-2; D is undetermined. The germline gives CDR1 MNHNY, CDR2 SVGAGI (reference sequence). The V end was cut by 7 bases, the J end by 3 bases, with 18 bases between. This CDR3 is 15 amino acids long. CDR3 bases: TGTGCCAGCACCCTCATAGAGGGTTTGGACTATGGCTACACCTTC. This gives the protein CASTLIEGLDYGYTF.

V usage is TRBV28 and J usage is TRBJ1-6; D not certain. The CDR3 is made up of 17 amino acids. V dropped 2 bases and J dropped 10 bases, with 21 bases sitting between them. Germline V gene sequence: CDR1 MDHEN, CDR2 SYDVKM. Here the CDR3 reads CASSLAGAGQRRSPLHF. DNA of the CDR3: TGTGCCAGCAGTTTAGCTGGCGCAGGTCAACGGCGATCACCCCTCCACTTT.

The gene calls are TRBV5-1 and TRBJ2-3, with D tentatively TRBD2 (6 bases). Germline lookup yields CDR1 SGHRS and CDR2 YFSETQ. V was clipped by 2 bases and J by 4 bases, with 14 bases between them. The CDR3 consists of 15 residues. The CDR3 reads CASSFLGGAADTQYF. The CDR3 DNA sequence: TGCGCCAGCAGCTTCTTGGGGGGAGCAGCAGATACGCAGTATTTT.

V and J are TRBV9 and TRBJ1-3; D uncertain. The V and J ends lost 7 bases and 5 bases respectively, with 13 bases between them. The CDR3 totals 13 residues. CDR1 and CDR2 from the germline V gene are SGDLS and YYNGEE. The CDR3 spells CASGTAARNTIYF. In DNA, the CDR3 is TGTGCCAGCGGCACAGCCGCACGAAACACCATATATTTT.

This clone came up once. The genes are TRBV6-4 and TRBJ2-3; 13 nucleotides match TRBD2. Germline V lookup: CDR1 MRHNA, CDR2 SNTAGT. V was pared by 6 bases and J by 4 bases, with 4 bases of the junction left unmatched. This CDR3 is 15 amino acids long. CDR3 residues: CASSRTSGSADTQYF. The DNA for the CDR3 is TGTGCCAGCAGCCGGACTAGCGGGAGTGCAGATACGCAGTATTTT.

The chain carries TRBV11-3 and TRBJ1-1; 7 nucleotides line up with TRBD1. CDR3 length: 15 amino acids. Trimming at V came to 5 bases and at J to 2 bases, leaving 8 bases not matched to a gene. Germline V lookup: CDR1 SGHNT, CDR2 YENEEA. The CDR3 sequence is CASSPRGQTNTEAFF. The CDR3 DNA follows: TGTGCCAGCAGCCCAAGGGGACAGACCAACACTGAAGCTTTCTTT.

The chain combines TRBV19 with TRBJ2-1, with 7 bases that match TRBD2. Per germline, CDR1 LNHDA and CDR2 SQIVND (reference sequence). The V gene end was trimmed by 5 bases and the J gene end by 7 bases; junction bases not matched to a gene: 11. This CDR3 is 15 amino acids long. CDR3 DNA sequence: TGTGCCAGTAGTTCCGTGGCGGGAGCCCAGAATGAGCAGTTCTTC. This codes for CASSSVAGAQNEQFF.

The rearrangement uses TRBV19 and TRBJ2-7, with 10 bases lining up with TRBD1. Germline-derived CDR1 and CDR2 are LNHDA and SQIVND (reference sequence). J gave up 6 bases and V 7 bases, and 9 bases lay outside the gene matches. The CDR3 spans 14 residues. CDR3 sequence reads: CASNLGQGIGEQYF. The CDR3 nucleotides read TGTGCCAGTAATTTGGGACAGGGGATCGGCGAGCAGTACTTC.

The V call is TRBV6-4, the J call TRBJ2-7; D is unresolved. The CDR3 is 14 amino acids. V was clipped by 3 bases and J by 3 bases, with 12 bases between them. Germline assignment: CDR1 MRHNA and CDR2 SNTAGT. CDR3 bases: TGTGCCAGCAGTGAAATACCAGGCCTCTACGAGCAGTACTTC. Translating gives CASSEIPGLYEQYF.

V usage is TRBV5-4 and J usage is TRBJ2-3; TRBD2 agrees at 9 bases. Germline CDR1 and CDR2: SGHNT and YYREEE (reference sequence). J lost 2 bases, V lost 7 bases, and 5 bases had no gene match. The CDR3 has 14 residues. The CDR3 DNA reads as TGTGCCAGCCAGTTAGCGGGAGCCACAGATACGCAGTATTTT. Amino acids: CASQLAGATDTQYF.

The CDR3 loop reads CASSPGQGYYEQYF. The CDR3 coding sequence is TGTGCCAGTAGCCCGGGACAGGGGTACTACGAGCAGTACTTC. The rearrangement joins TRBV19 to TRBJ2-7, with TRBD1 matching over 10 bases. Trimming cost V 6 bases and J 3 bases; bases outside gene matches: 5. Germline V lookup: CDR1 LNHDA, CDR2 SQIVND (reference sequence). The CDR3 has 14 residues.

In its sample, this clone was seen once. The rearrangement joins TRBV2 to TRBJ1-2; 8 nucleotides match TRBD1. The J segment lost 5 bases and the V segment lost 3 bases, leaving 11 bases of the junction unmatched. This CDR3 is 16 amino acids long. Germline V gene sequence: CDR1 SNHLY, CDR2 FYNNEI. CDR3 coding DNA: TGTGCCAGCAGTGAGGGGGTCCCCGGGACAGGTTATGGCTACACCTTC. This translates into CASSEGVPGTGYGYTF.

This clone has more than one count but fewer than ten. CDR3 sequence: CATFAEGRTNEQFF. The CDR3 nucleotides read TGTGCCACCTTCGCGGAGGGCAGGACTAATGAGCAGTTCTTC. The chain employs TRBV6-5 and TRBJ2-1; the D gene is possibly TRBD2 (6 bases). The V gene lost 10 bases and the J gene lost 7 bases, with 20 bases spanning the gap. The CDR3 consists of 14 residues. CDR1 is MNHEY, CDR2 SVGAGI, per germline.

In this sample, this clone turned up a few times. CDR3 coding DNA: TGTGCCAGCAGCCCAAGGACAGGGGGGCACGAGCAGTACTTC. It translates to CASSPRTGGHEQYF. This chain uses TRBV5-4 with TRBJ2-5, with 10 bases matching TRBD1. The better agreement between TRBJ2-7 and the DNA end casts doubt on the J call. This CDR3 spans 14 amino acids. CDR1 and CDR2 from the germline V gene are SGHNT and YYREEE (reference sequence).

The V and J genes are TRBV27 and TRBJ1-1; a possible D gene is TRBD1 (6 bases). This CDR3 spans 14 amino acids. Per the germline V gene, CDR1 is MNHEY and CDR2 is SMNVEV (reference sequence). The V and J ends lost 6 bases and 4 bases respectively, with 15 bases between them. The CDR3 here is CASSFQGGGTEAFF. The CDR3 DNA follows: TGTGCCAGCAGCTTCCAGGGAGGGGGCACTGAAGCTTTCTTT.

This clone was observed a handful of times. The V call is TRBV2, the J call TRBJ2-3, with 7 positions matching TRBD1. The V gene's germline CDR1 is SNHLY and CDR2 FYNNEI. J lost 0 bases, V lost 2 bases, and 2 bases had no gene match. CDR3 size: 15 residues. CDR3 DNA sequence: TGTGCCAGCAGTGAAAGGGGGCTCAGCACAGATACGCAGTATTTT. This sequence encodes CASSERGLSTDTQYF.

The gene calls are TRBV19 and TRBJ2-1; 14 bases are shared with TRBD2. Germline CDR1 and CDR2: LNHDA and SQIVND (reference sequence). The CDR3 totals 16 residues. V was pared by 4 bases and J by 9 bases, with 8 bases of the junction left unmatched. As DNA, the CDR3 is TGTGCCAGTAGTACTCGACTAGCGGGAGGGAGAGGTGAGCAGTTCTTC. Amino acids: CASSTRLAGGRGEQFF. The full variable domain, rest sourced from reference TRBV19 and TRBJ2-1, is DGGITQSPKYLFRKEGQNVTLSCEQNLNHDAMYWYRQDPGQGLRLIYYSQIVNDFQKGDIAEGYSVSREKKESFPLTVTSAQKNPTAFYLCASSTRLAGGRGEQFFGPGTRLTVL.

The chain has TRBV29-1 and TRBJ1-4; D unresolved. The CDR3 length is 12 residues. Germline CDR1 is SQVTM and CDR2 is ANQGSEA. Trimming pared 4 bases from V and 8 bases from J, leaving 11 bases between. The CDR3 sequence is CSVGFSSEKLFF. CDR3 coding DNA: TGCAGCGTTGGTTTCAGTTCGGAAAAACTGTTTTTT.

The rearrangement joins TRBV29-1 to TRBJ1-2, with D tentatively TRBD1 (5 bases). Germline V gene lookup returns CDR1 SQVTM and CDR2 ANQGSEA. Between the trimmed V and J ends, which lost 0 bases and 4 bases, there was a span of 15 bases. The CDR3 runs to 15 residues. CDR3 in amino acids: CSVEDSKGQPYGYTF. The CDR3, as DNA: TGCAGCGTTGAAGACTCTAAGGGGCAGCCCTATGGCTACACCTTC.

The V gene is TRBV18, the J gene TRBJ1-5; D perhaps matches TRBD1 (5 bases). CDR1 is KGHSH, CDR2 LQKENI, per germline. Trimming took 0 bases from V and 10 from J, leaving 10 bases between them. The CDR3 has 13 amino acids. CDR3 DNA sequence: TGTGCCAGCTCACCACCGGCCGGGGGTCCCCAGCATTTT. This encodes CASSPPAGGPQHF. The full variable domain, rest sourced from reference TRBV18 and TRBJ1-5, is NAGVMQNPRHLVRRRGQEARLRCSPMKGHSHVYWYRQLPEEGLKFMVYLQKENIIDESGMPKERFSAEFPKEGPSILRIQQVVRGDSAAYFCASSPPAGGPQHFGDGTRLSIL.